The T cell receptor beta chain described here comes from a study of CD8+CD57+ T cells in acquired aplastic anemia. Turning to the study itself: Quantities of DNA derived from sorted CD4+ and CD8+ cells averaged around 3 ug.

Study results and caveats: Patients and controls turned out to have roughly 30 CD8+ CDR3 sequences in common.

TCR beta VDJ combinations and CDR3 sequences were profiled from genomic DNA. TCRdb fed the reads into MiXCR, producing one record per CDR3 protein. The sample has 310,000 or so distinct CDR3 sequences, roughly 59% seen once. Patients sequenced had flow cytometry evidence of CD8+CD57+ cell expansion. A severe acquired aplastic anemia diagnosis applied to all patients. There was no therapy given to any patient before the blood sampling took place. Germline loops: CDR1 LNHDA, CDR2 SQIVND (reference sequence). The V segment lost 5 bases and the J segment 4 bases; nucleotides outside the gene matches: 9. The CDR3 totals 16 residues. Notes on this clonotype: Its antigen is unknown.

The sequenced sample consisted of sorted CD4+, CD8+, or CD8+CD57+ T cells (not recorded which) from PBMCs. The TCR sequence derives from a human donor with aplastic anemia. The chain links TRBV19 to TRBJ1-5; 9 bases are a match to TRBD1. In nucleotides, the CDR3 is TGTGCCAGTAGTTCAAACCTAGGACAGGGGAATCAGCCCCAGCATTTT. This sequence encodes CASSSNLGQGNQPQHF.